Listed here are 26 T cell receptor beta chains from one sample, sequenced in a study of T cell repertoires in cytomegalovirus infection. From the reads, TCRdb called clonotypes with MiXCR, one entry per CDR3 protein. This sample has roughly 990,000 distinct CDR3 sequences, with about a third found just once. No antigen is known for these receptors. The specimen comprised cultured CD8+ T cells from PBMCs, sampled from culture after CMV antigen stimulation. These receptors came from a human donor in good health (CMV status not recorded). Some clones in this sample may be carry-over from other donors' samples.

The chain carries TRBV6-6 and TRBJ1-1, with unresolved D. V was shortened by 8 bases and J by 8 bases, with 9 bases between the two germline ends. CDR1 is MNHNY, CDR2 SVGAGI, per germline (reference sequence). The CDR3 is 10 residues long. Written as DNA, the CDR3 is TGTGCCAGCGGTCAGCCAGAAGCTTTCTTT. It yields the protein CASGQPEAFF.

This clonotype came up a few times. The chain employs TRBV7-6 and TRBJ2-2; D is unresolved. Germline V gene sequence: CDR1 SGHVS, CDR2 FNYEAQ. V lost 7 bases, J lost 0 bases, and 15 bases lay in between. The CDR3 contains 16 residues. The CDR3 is CASTVLAFANTGELFF. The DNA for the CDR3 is TGTGCCAGCACCGTCTTGGCCTTTGCGAACACCGGGGAGCTGTTTTTT.

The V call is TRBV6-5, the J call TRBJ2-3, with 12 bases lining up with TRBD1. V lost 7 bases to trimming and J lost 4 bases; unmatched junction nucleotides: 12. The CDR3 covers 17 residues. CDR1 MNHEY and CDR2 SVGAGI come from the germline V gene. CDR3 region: CASKGTGGGSTADTQYF. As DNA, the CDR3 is TGTGCCAGCAAAGGGACAGGGGGCGGTAGTACAGCAGATACGCAGTATTTT.

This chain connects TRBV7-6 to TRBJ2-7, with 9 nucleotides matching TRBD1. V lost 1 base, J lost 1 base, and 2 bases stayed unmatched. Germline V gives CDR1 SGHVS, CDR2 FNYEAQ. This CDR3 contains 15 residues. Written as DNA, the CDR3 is TGTGCCAGCAGCTTAGAGACAGGGGGATCCTACGAGCAGTACGTC. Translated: CASSLETGGSYEQYV.

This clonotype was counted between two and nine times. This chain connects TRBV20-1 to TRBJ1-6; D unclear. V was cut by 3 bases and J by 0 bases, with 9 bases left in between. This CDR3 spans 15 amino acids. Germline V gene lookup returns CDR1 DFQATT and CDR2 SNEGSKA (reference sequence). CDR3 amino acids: CSARGKHSYNSPLHF. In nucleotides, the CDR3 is TGCAGTGCTAGGGGGAAACACTCCTATAATTCACCCCTCCACTTT.

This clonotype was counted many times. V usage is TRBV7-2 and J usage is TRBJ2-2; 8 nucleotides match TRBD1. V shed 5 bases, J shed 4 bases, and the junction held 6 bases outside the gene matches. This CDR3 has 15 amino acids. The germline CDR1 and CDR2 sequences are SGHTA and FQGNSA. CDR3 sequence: CASSHSGGATGELFF. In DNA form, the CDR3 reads TGTGCCAGCAGCCATTCAGGGGGCGCCACCGGGGAGCTGTTTTTT. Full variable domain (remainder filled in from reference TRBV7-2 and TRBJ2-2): GAGVSQSPSNKVTEKGKDVELRCDPISGHTALYWYRQSLGQGLEFLIYFQGNSAPDKSGLPSDRFSAERTGGSVSTLTIQRTQQEDSAVYLCASSHSGGATGELFFGEGSRLTVL.

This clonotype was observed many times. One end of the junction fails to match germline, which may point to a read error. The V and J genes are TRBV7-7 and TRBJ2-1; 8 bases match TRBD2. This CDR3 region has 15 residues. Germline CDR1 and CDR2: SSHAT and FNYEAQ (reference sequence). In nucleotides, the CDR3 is TGTGCTAGCAGCTTAGGACTAGCACTCGACAATGAGCAGTTCTTC. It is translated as CASSLGLALDNEQFF.

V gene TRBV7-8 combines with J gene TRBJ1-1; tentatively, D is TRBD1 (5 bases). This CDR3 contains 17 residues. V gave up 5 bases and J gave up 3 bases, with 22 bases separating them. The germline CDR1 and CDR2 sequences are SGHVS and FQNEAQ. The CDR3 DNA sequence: TGTGCCAGCAGCCTTCCCCCAACAGGTGCAAAAGACACTGAAGCTTTCTTT. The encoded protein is CASSLPPTGAKDTEAFF.

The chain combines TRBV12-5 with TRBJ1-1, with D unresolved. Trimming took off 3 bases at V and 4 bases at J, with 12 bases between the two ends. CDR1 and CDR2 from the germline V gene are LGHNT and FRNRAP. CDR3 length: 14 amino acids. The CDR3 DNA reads TGTGCTAGTGGTTTTTTCGGGAGTTCCACTGAAGCTTTCTTT. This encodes CASGFFGSSTEAFF.

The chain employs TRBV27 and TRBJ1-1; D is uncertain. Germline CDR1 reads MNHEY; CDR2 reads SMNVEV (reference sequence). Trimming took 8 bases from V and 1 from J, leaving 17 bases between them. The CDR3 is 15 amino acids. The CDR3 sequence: CASGGWGRRNTEAFF. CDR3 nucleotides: TGTGCCAGCGGTGGTTGGGGTCGGAGGAACACTGAAGCTTTCTTT.

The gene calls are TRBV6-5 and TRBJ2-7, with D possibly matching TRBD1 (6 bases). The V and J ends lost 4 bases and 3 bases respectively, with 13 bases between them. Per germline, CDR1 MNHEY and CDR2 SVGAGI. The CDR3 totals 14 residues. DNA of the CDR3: TGTGCCAGCAGTTCAACAGGGCATTTCTACGAGCAGTACGTC. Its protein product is CASSSTGHFYEQYV.

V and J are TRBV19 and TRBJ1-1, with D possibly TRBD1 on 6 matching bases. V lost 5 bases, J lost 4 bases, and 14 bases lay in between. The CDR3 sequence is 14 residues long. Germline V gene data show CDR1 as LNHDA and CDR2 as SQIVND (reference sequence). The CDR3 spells CASSGTPRSTEAFF. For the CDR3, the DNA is TGTGCCAGTAGTGGGACACCCAGGAGCACTGAAGCTTTCTTT.

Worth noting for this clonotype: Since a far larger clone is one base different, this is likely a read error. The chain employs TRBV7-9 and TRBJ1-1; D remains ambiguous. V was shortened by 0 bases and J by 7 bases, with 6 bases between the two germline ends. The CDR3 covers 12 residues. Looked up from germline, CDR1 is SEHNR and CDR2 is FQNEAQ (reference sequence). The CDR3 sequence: CASSLAGIEAFF. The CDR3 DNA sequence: TGTGCCAGCAGCTTAGCGGGCATTGAAGCTTTCTTT.

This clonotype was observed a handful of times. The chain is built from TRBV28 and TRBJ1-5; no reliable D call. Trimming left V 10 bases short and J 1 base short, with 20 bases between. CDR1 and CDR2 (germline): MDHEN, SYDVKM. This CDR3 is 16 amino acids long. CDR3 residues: CATHSSRHPSNQPQHF. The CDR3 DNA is TGTGCCACCCATTCCTCGCGACATCCGAGCAATCAGCCCCAGCATTTT.

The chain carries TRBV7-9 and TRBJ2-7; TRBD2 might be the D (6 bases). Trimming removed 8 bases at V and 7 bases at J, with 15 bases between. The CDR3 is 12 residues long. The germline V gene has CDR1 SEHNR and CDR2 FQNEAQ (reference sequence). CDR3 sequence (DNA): TGTGCCAGCGAGGTTGGGACTGGAGAGCAGTACGTC. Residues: CASEVGTGEQYV.

In nucleotides, the CDR3 is TGTGCCACCTCCTGGGGAGGGGGCGAGCAGTACGTC. Protein product: CATSWGGGEQYV. The chain couples TRBV5-8 to TRBJ2-7; weak D call: TRBD2 (7 bases). CDR3 length: 12 residues. The V end was cut by 9 bases, the J end by 6 bases, with 16 bases between. Germline V CDR1 and CDR2: SGHTS, YDEGEE.

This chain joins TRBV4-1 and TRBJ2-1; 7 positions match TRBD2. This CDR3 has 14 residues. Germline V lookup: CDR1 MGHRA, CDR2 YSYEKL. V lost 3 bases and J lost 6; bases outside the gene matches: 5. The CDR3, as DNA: TGCGCCAGCAGCCAGGCTACTAGCGCCAATGAGCAGTTCTTC. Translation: CASSQATSANEQFF.

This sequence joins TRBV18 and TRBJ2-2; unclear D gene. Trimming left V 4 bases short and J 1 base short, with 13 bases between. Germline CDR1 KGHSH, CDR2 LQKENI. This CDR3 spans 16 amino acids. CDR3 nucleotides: TGTGCCAGCTCACTGAATTTCCCCATGAACACCGGGGAGCTGTTTTTT. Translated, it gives CASSLNFPMNTGELFF.

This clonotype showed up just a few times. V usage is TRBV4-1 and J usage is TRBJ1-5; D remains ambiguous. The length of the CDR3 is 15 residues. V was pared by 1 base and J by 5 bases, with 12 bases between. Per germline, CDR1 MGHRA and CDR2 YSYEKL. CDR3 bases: TGCGCCAGCAGCCAAGTTTCCTCTGGGGATCAGCCCCAGCATTTT. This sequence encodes CASSQVSSGDQPQHF.

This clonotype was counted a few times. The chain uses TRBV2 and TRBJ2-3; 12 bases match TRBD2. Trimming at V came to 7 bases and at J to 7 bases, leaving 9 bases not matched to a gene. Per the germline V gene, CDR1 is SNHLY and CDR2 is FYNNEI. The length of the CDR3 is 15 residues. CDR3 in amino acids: CASISSGGGLYTQYF. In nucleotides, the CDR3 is TGTGCCAGCATTTCTAGCGGGGGGGGCCTATATACGCAGTATTTT.

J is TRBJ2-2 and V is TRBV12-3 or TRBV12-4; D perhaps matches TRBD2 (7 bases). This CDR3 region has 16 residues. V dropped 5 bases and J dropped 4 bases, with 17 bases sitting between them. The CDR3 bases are TGTGCCAGCAGTCGTTGGGGGGGCGTTGGCACCGGGGAGCTGTTTTTT. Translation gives CASSRWGGVGTGELFF.

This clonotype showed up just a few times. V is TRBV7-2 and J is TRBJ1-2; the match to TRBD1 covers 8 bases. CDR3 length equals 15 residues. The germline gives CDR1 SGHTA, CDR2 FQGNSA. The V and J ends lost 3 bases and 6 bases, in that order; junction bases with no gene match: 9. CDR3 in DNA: TGTGCCAGCAGCTTGACAGGGGACGCCCGGGATGGCTACACCTTC. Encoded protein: CASSLTGDARDGYTF.

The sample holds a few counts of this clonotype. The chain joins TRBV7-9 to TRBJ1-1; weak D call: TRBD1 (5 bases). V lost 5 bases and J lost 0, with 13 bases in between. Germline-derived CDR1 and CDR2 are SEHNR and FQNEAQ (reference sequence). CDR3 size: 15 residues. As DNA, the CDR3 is TGTGCCAGCAGCACCAGGGAGGCAATGAACACTGAAGCTTTCTTT. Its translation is CASSTREAMNTEAFF.

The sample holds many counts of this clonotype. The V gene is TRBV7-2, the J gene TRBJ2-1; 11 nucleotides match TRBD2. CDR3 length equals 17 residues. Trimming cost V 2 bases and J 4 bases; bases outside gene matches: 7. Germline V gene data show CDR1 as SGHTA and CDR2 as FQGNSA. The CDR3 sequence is CASSLSSGGTVYNEQFF. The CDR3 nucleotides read TGTGCCAGCAGCTTATCTAGCGGGGGGACCGTATACAATGAGCAGTTCTTC.

The DNA for the CDR3 is TGTGCCATCTCCACAAACCTAGCGGGGGACCCTACCCAGTACTTC. Translated, it gives CAISTNLAGDPTQYF. The rearrangement joins TRBV10-3 to TRBJ2-5; 10 bases are shared with TRBD2. Looked up from germline, CDR1 is ENHRY and CDR2 is SYGVKD. The V segment lost 8 bases and the J segment 8 bases; nucleotides outside the gene matches: 14. The CDR3 contains 15 residues.

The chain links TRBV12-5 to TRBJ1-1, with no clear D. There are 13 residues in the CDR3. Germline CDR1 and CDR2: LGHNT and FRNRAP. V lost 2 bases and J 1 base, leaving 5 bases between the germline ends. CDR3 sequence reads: CASGLTTNTEAFF. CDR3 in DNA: TGTGCTAGTGGTTTGACGACGAACACTGAAGCTTTCTTT.